The present entry profiles one T cell receptor beta chain with its context. The sample originates from a study of PD-L1 blockade in urothelial cancer. The wider study: Patients, treated from about 2014 onward, received atezolizumab 1,200 mg intravenously every 3 weeks. The number of prior chemotherapy regimens per patient was 0 to 3. Blood-derived samples held a median roughly 150,000 T cells.

V shed 5 bases, J shed 5 bases, and the junction held 5 bases outside the gene matches. The CDR3 is made up of 15 amino acids. The V gene's germline CDR1 is SGHTA and CDR2 FQGTGA. Time point here: peripheral blood 6 weeks after treatment start. The patients had locally advanced or metastatic urothelial carcinoma. Produced via immunoSEQ multiplex PCR; TCRdb's table is partial and in-frame only. Of 100,000 to 150,000 clones in the sample, around 86% are singletons; the top ten hold about 2.4%. This rearrangement joins TRBV7-3 to TRBJ2-1; 11 bases align to TRBD2. This TCR was recovered from a man aged 50 to 59 with urothelial cancer. The material was PBMCs, obtained around atezolizumab (anti-PD-L1) treatment. CDR3 region: CASSQLAGVNNEQFF. The CDR3 coding sequence is TGTGCCAGCAGCCAACTAGCGGGAGTGAACAATGAGCAGTTCTTC.